The TCR beta chain described here comes from a study of early T cells in non-severe SARS-CoV-2 infection. This clonotype was seen many times. TCRdb called the 5' RACE reads again in MiXCR, with one record for every CDR3 protein. Of around 70,000 distinct CDR3 sequences in the sample, 10% to 15% were seen once. This receptor was taken from an adult who was a healthcare worker with PCR-confirmed SARS-CoV-2 infection or an uninfected control (not recorded which). Sample: whole blood.

CDR3 nucleotides: TGCAGTGCTGCCGGGACAGGGGACCGCGAGCAGTACTTC. Translation: CSAAGTGDREQYF. The chain carries TRBV20-1 and TRBJ2-7; 10 bases are a match to TRBD1. Germline CDR1 DFQATT, CDR2 SNEGSKA (reference sequence). The trim removed 5 bases at V and 6 bases at J, leaving 7 bases unmatched. CDR3 size: 13 residues.